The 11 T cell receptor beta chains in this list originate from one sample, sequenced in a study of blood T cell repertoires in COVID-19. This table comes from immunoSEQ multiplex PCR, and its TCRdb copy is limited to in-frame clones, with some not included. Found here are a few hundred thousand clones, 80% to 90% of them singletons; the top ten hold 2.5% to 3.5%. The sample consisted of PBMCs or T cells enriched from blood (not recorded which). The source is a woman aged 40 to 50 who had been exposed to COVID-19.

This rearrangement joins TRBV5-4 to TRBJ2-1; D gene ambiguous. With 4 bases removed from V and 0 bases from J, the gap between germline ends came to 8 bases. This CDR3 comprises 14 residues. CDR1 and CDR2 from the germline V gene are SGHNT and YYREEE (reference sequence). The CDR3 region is CASSNPSSYNEQFF. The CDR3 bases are TGTGCCAGCAGCAACCCTAGCTCCTACAATGAGCAGTTCTTC.

CDR3 DNA: TGTGCCATCAGTGACTCGGGGGTGGGGTACGAGCAGTACTTC. This encodes CAISDSGVGYEQYF. V gene TRBV10-3 combines with J gene TRBJ2-7, with D maybe TRBD2 (6 bases). V shed 3 bases and J shed 4 bases, with 13 bases lying between them. This CDR3 is 14 amino acids long. Germline CDR1 reads ENHRY; CDR2 reads SYGVKD.

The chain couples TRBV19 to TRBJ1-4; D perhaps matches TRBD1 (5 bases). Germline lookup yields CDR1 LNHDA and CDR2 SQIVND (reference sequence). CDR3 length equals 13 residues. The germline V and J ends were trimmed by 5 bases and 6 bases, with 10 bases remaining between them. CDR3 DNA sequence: TGTGCCAGTAGTGTGACAGAAGATGAAAAACTGTTTTTT. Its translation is CASSVTEDEKLFF. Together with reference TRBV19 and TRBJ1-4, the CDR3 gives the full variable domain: DGGITQSPKYLFRKEGQNVTLSCEQNLNHDAMYWYRQDPGQGLRLIYYSQIVNDFQKGDIAEGYSVSREKKESFPLTVTSAQKNPTAFYLCASSVTEDEKLFFGSGTQLSVL.

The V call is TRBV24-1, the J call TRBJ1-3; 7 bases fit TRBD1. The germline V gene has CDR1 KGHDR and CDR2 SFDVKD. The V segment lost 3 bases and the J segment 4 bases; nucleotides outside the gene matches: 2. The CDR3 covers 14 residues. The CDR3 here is CATSDTGQGNTIYF. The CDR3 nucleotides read TGTGCCACCAGTGATACGGGACAGGGAAACACCATATATTTT.

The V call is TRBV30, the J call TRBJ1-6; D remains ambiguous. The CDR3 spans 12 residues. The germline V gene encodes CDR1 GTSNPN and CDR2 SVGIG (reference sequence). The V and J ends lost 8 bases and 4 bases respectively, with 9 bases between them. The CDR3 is CAALIYNSPLHF. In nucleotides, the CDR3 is TGTGCCGCACTTATTTATAATTCACCCCTCCACTTT. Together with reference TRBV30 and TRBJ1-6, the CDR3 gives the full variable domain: SQTIHQWPATLVQPVGSPLSLECTVEGTSNPNLYWYRQAAGRGLQLLFYSVGIGQISSEVPQNLSASRPQDRQFILSSKKLLLSDSGFYLCAALIYNSPLHFGNGTRLTVT.

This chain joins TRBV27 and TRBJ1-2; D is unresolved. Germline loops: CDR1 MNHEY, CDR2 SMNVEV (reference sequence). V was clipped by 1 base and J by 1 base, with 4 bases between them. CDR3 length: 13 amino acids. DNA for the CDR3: TGTGCCAGCAGTTTATGGAGTAACTATGGCTACACCTTC. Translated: CASSLWSNYGYTF.

CDR3 DNA: TGTGCCAGCAGCACTCAAATGGACAGGGACAATCAGCCCCAGCATTTT. Residues: CASSTQMDRDNQPQHF. V is TRBV21-1 and J is TRBJ1-5; TRBD1, the table's D call, was not compared with the DNA. TRBV21-1 is designated a pseudogene. The length of the CDR3 is 16 residues.

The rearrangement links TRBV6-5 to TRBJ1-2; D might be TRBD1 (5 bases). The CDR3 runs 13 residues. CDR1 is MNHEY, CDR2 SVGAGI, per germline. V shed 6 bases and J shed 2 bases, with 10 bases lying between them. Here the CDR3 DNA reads TGTGCCAGCAGGTCGGGGGAAAACTATGGCTACACCTTC. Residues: CASRSGENYGYTF.

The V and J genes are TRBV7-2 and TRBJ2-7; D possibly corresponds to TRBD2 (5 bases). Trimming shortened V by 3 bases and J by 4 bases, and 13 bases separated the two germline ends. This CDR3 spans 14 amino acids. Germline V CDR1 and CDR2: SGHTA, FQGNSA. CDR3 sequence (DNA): TGTGCCAGCAGCTTCTCCGGGATCGTTTACGAGCAGTACTTC. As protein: CASSFSGIVYEQYF.

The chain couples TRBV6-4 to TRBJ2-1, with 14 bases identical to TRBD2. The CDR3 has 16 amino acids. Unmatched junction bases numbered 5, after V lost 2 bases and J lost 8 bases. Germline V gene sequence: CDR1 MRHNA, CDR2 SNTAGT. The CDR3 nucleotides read TGTGCCAGCAGTGACGTCCGACTAGCGGGGGGGCATGAGCAGTTCTTC. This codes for CASSDVRLAGGHEQFF.

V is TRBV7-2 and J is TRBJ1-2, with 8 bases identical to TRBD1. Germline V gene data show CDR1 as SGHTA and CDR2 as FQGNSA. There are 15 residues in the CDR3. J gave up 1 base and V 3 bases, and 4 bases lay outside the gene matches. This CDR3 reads CASSFAGQGNYGYTF. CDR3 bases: TGTGCCAGCAGCTTCGCCGGACAGGGTAACTATGGCTACACCTTC.